A selection of T cell receptor beta chains follows, all from one sample in a study of T-cell memory formation after mild COVID-19. TCRdb reprocessed the 5' RACE reads with MiXCR, giving one entry per CDR3 protein. The sample has 400,000 to 500,000 distinct CDR3 sequences; roughly 18% are singletons. The specimen sequenced was PBMCs or a T cell subset sorted from them (not recorded which). The receptors come from a man in his late teens or twenties who had mild COVID-19 (a few samples of this study predate the infection). Cell type and time point are not known. CDR3s include the opening cysteine and the closing phenylalanine or tryptophan. A D gene is named only where the DNA matches it firmly. Expanded clones get a size class; other rows say once, few or many, or leave the size out.

abundance	v_gene	d_gene	j_gene	CDR3aa	CDR3nt
-	TRBV20-1	-	TRBJ1-5	CSARDEEYQPQHF	TGCAGTGCTAGAGATGAAGAATATCAGCCCCAGCATTTT
few	TRBV7-8	-	TRBJ1-3	CASSFGPGRWGNTIYF	-
few	TRBV28	TRBD1	TRBJ1-1	CASSFQGARTEAFF	TGTGCCAGCAGTTTTCAGGGGGCGAGGACTGAAGCTTTCTTT
few	TRBV4-3	-	TRBJ2-3	CASGVDLDSIDTQYF	TGCGCCAGCGGGGTAGACCTGGATTCGATTGATACGCAGTATTTT
few	TRBV6-5	-	TRBJ2-3	CASSYVTTDTDTQYF	TGTGCCAGCAGTTACGTGACAACCGACACAGATACGCAGTATTTT
-	TRBV7-3	TRBD2	TRBJ2-1	CASSLAASGGPASSYNEQFF	TGTGCCAGCAGCTTAGCTGCTAGCGGGGGGCCTGCGAGCTCCTACAATGAGCAGTTCTTC
few	TRBV9	TRBD2	TRBJ2-3	CASSVLGGDTDTQYF	TGTGCCAGCAGTGTTCTCGGGGGGGACACAGATACGCAGTATTTT
-	TRBV6-6	TRBD1	TRBJ1-2	CASREGTATTGYGYTF	TGTGCCAGCAGGGAAGGGACAGCCACGACTGGATATGGCTACACCTTC
many	TRBV11-2	-	TRBJ1-2	CASSPVGRGFRGYTF	TGTGCCAGCAGCCCAGTGGGCAGGGGCTTTCGGGGCTACACCTTC
-	TRBV9	-	TRBJ2-2	CASSVAAANTGELFF	TGTGCCAGCAGCGTAGCTGCAGCCAACACCGGGGAGCTGTTTTTT
-	TRBV27	TRBD2	TRBJ2-2	CASSRAGTSEAGELFF	TGTGCCAGCAGTAGGGCCGGGACTAGCGAGGCCGGGGAGCTGTTTTTT
many	TRBV25-1	TRBD1	TRBJ1-4	CASRTGGTGGVNEKLFF	TGTGCCAGCAGGACAGGCGGGACAGGGGGCGTTAATGAAAAACTGTTTTTT
-	TRBV7-9	-	TRBJ2-1	CASSFGSPGHNEQFF	TGTGCCAGCAGTTTCGGGTCCCCCGGCCACAATGAGCAGTTCTTC
once	TRBV25-1	-	TRBJ1-3	CASSESGYSGNTIYF	TGTGCCAGCAGTGAATCGGGTTACTCTGGAAACACCATATATTTT
-	TRBV7-2	-	TRBJ2-1	CVSRWRVGEQFF	TGTGTCAGCAGGTGGCGGGTCGGTGAGCAGTTCTTC
-	TRBV4-1	-	TRBJ1-5	CASSPRTAGRSQHF	TGCGCCAGCAGCCCGCGGACGGCCGGGCGGTCCCAGCATTTT
-	TRBV6-2/TRBV6-3	TRBD2	TRBJ2-3	CASSYFGLVPDTQYF	TGTGCCAGCAGTTACTTCGGACTAGTCCCAGATACGCAGTATTTT
-	TRBV4-1	-	TRBJ1-3	CASSPGTQRGNTIYF	TGCGCCAGCAGCCCCGGGACTCAGAGGGGAAACACCATATATTTT
-	TRBV4-1	-	TRBJ2-3	CASSPTRRVGGSTDTQYF	TGCGCCAGCAGCCCCACGCGGCGAGTGGGGGGTAGCACAGATACGCAGTATTTT
-	TRBV4-1	-	TRBJ2-3	CASSQRVAPRDTQYF	TGCGCCAGCAGCCAACGGGTAGCCCCGCGAGATACGCAGTATTTT
-	TRBV27	-	TRBJ2-5	CASSLRTRETQYF	TGTGCCAGCAGTTTACGTACAAGGGAGACCCAGTACTTC
many	TRBV28	TRBD1	TRBJ1-5	CASRAQGANQPQHF	TGTGCCAGCAGAGCACAGGGGGCAAATCAGCCCCAGCATTTT
few	TRBV6-5	-	TRBJ1-1	CASSYSRGLGEAFF	TGTGCCAGCAGTTACTCGAGAGGACTGGGTGAAGCTTTCTTT
-	TRBV4-1	-	TRBJ1-6	CASSHPNRRNSPLHF	TGCGCCAGCAGCCACCCTAACCGGAGAAATTCACCCCTCCACTTT
-	TRBV27	-	TRBJ2-1	CAGAWTANNEQFF	TGTGCCGGAGCCTGGACAGCAAACAATGAGCAGTTCTTC
many	TRBV5-1	TRBD2	TRBJ2-1	CASSSLPGGPDEQFF	TGCGCCAGCAGCTCTCTGCCGGGGGGGCCTGATGAGCAGTTCTTC
-	TRBV14	-	TRBJ2-1	CASSQVAAGRENEQFF	TGTGCCAGCAGCCAAGTCGCCGCGGGAAGAGAGAATGAGCAGTTCTTC
few	TRBV6-5	-	TRBJ2-2	CASSYLGGGNTGELFF	TGTGCCAGCAGTTACCTGGGGGGCGGCAACACCGGGGAGCTGTTTTTT
few	TRBV7-8	-	TRBJ2-1	CASSSRPRVADEQFF	TGTGCCAGCAGCTCCCGACCTAGGGTCGCCGATGAGCAGTTCTTC
few	TRBV7-9	TRBD1	TRBJ2-1	CASSDRDSALNEQFF	TGTGCCAGCAGCGACCGGGACAGCGCCCTTAATGAGCAGTTCTTC
-	TRBV19	-	TRBJ2-1	CASTGGAGEQFF	TGTGCCAGTACTGGCGGGGCGGGTGAGCAGTTCTTC
-	TRBV5-1	-	TRBJ2-1	CASSLYSQSSYNEQFF	TGCGCCAGCAGCTTGTACTCACAGAGCTCCTACAATGAGCAGTTCTTC
-	TRBV9	-	TRBJ2-6	CASSLGLGAGANVLTF	TGTGCCAGCAGCTTGGGGCTCGGGGCAGGGGCCAACGTCCTGACTTTC
many	TRBV3-1	-	TRBJ2-5	CASSQGPTQYF	TGTGCCAGCAGCCAAGGGCCGACCCAGTACTTC
few	TRBV27	TRBD2	TRBJ2-3	CASRRTQGGGTDTQYF	TGTGCCAGCAGAAGAACCCAGGGAGGGGGCACAGATACGCAGTATTTT
-	TRBV28	TRBD1	TRBJ2-7	CASSLPGQGIYEQYF	TGTGCCAGCAGTTTGCCCGGACAGGGGATCTACGAGCAGTACTTC
-	TRBV3-1	-	TRBJ2-2	CASSSTAPNTGELFF	TGTGCCAGCAGTTCGACAGCTCCGAACACCGGGGAGCTGTTTTTT
many	TRBV6-6	-	TRBJ2-3	CASSYSLNPGADTQYF	TGTGCCAGCAGTTACTCGCTTAACCCCGGGGCAGATACGCAGTATTTT
few	TRBV20-1	-	TRBJ1-6	CSARVLLGGSSYNSPLHF	TGCAGTGCTAGAGTACTATTAGGGGGGAGCTCCTACAATTCACCCCTCCACTTT